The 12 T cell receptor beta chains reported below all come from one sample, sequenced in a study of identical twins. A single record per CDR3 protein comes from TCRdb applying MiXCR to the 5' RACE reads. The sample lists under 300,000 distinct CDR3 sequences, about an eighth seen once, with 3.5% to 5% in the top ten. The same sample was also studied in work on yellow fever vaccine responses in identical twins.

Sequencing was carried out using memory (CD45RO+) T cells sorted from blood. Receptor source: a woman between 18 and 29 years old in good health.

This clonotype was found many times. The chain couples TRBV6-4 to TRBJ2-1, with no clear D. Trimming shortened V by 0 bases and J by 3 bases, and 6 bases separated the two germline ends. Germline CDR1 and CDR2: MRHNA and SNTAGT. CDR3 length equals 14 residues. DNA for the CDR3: TGTGCCAGCAGTGACTCGGAAGACTACAATGAGCAGTTCTTC. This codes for CASSDSEDYNEQFF.

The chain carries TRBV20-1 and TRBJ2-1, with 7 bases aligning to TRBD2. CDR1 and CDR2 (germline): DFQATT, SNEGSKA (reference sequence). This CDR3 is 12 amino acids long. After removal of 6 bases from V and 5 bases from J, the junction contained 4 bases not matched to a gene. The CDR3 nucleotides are TGCAGTGCCCTTGGACTAGACAATGAGCAGTTCTTC. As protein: CSALGLDNEQFF.

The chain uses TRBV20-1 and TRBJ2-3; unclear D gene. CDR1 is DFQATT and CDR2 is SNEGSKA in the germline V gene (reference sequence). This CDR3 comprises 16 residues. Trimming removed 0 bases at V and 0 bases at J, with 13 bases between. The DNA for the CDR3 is TGCAGTGCTAGAGATTTAAGGCGAGCTAGCACAGATACGCAGTATTTT. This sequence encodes CSARDLRRASTDTQYF.

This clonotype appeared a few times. The CDR3 loop is CASSLGGAGNEKLFF. The CDR3 DNA reads TGTGCCAGCAGCTTAGGCGGGGCAGGGAACGAAAAACTGTTTTTT. The V call is TRBV7-8, the J call TRBJ1-4; D may be TRBD1 (5 bases). Germline CDR1 SGHVS, CDR2 FQNEAQ. The CDR3 has 15 amino acids. Trimming removed 1 base at V and 8 bases at J, with 14 bases between.

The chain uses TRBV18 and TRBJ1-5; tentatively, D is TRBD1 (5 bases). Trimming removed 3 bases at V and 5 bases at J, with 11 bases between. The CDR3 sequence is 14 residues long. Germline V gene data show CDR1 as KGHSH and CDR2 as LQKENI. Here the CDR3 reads CASSPGGRHQPQHF. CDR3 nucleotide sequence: TGTGCCAGCTCACCTGGGGGGAGGCATCAGCCCCAGCATTTT.

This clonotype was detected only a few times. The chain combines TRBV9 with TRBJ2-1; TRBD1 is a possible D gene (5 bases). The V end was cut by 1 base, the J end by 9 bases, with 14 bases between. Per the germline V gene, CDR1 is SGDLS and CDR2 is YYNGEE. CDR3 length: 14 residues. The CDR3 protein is CASSVWGQAREQFF. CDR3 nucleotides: TGTGCCAGCAGCGTATGGGGCCAAGCTCGTGAGCAGTTCTTC.

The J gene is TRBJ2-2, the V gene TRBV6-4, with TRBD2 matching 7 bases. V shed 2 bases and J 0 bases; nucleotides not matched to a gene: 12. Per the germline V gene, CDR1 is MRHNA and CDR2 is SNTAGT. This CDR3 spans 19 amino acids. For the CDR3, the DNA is TGTGCCAGCAGTGACATACTGACTAGCCTAAACGCGAACACCGGGGAGCTGTTTTTT. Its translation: CASSDILTSLNANTGELFF.

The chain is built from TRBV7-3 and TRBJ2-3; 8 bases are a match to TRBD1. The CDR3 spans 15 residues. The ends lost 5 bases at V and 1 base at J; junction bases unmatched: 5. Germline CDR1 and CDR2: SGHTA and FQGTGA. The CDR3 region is CASSPMGQGTDTQYF. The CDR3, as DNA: TGTGCCAGCAGCCCGATGGGACAGGGCACAGATACGCAGTATTTT.

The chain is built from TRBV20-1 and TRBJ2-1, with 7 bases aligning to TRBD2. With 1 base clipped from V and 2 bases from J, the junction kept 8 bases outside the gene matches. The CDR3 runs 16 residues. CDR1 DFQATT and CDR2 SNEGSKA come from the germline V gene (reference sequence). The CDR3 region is CSARGSGGGTYNEQFF. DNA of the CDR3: TGCAGTGCTAGAGGGTCGGGCGGGGGAACCTACAATGAGCAGTTCTTC.

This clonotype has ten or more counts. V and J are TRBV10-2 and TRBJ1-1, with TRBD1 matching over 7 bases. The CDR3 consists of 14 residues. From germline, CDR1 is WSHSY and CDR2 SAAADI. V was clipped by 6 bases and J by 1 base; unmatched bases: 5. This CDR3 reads CASSGPGGNTEAFF. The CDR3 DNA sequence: TGCGCCAGCAGCGGGCCAGGGGGGAACACTGAAGCTTTCTTT.

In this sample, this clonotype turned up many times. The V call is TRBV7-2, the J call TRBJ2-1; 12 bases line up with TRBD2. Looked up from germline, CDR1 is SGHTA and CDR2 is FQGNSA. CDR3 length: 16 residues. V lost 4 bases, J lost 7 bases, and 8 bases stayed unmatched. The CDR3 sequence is CASSSRLAGAGNEQFF. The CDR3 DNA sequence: TGTGCCAGCAGCTCCAGACTAGCGGGAGCGGGGAATGAGCAGTTCTTC.

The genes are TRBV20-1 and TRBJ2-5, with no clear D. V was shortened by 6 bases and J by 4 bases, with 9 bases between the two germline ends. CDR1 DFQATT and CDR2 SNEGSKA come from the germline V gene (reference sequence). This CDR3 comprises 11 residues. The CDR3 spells CSAPKVETQYF. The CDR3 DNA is TGCAGTGCCCCTAAGGTAGAGACCCAGTACTTC.